This T cell receptor (beta chain) originates from a study of spatial heterogeneity in lung cancer. Study-wide background: Within tumor regions, the number of TCR transcripts tracked closely with a T cell module score obtained from matched bulk RNA-seq. Study-wide points: It was found that expanded intratumoral alpha and beta TCR counts tracked tumor mutation counts. Of tumor T cells, an estimated coverage of about 7.7% was reached for alpha chains and 13% to 15% for beta chains.

The germline CDR1 and CDR2 sequences are SGHRS and YFSETQ. After removal of 0 bases from V and 0 bases from J, the junction contained 9 bases not matched to a gene. The length of the CDR3 is 18 residues. TCRdb processed the 5' RACE reads anew with MiXCR; each CDR3 protein has one entry. The sample carries about 2,300 distinct CDR3 sequences, less than 25% recorded once. This clonotype was seen a few times. Antigen unknown. The sample's time point: sample taken at primary tumor resection. Sequencing was performed on lung tumor tissue, taken at surgery. The source of this sequence is a male donor with early-stage non-small cell lung cancer. This chain joins TRBV5-1 and TRBJ2-4; the match to TRBD2 covers 7 bases. CDR3 loop: CASSLGLTSELAKNIQYF. CDR3 in DNA: TGCGCCAGCAGCTTGGGCCTCACTAGCGAACTAGCCAAAAACATTCAGTACTTC.